This T cell receptor beta chain was captured by sequencing in a study of monozygotic twins with inflammatory bowel disease. Findings and limits, study-wide: Possibly reflecting limited power, no difference in repertoire similarity was found between concordant and discordant twins. Immunosuppressive treatment differences may have increased patient repertoire variability.

cDNA was produced in eight separate reactions per sample. Reanalyzing the 5' RACE reads, TCRdb keeps one entry per CDR3 protein, without DNA. The table gives roughly 140,000 distinct CDR3 sequences; the top ten clones make up less than 3% of it. Germline V gene lookup returns CDR1 KGHSH and CDR2 LQKENI. This CDR3 comprises 15 residues. Regarding this clonotype: Antigen unknown.

The rearrangement uses TRBV18 and TRBJ2-7; the TCRdb D gene call, TRBD1, has no DNA to confirm it. This clonotype was sampled from a human donor with ulcerative colitis or Crohn's disease, or a healthy co-twin of an affected twin (not recorded which). Input material: blood. The CDR3 loop is CASSPGTGTSYEQYF.